Each of the 31 T cell receptor beta chains below was sequenced from the same sample in a study of blood T cells in healthy people across ages. Sample-barcoded 5' priming and a J-beta primer mix drove a second PCR of about 6 to 11 cycles. MiXCR, applied by TCRdb to the 5' RACE reads, yields one record per CDR3 protein. The profile shows approximately 760,000 distinct CDR3 sequences, roughly 25% of them singletons. These data also featured in a second study, about T cells of mothers and their children.

The material sequenced was blood. These TCRs come from a boy younger than 18 in good health.

The DNA for the CDR3 is TGTGCCAGCAGTACGGGACTTCCTTCCTACAATGAGCAGTTCTTC. This gives the protein CASSTGLPSYNEQFF. The chain is built from TRBV28 and TRBJ2-1, with D possibly TRBD2 on 6 matching bases. Trimming stripped 5 bases from V and 1 base from J, with 12 bases between. CDR1 is MDHEN, CDR2 SYDVKM, per germline. There are 15 residues in the CDR3.

This clonotype appeared many times. The chain links TRBV11-2 to TRBJ1-2; D unclear. The CDR3 is 16 amino acids. Germline CDR1 and CDR2: SGHAT and FQNNGV. V shed 2 bases and J shed 0 bases, with 13 bases lying between them. The CDR3 nucleotides read TGTGCCAGCAGCTTAAGTGGGGTGAACCCTAACTATGGCTACACCTTC. Protein product: CASSLSGVNPNYGYTF. The entire variable domain, with the rest obtained from reference TRBV11-2 and TRBJ1-2, is as follows: EAGVAQSPRYKIIEKRQSVAFWCNPISGHATLYWYQQILGQGPKLLIQFQNNGVVDDSQLPKDRFSAERLKGVDSTLKIQPAKLEDSAVYLCASSLSGVNPNYGYTFGSGTRLTVV.

The V gene is TRBV20-1, the J gene TRBJ2-2, with D perhaps matching TRBD1 or TRBD2 (5 bases each). Germline V gene data show CDR1 as DFQATT and CDR2 as SNEGSKA (reference sequence). V was cut by 3 bases and J by 4 bases, with 18 bases left in between. This CDR3 is 16 amino acids long. The CDR3 loop reads CSASGLGRALTGELFF. Here the CDR3 DNA reads TGCAGTGCTAGTGGGCTGGGGCGGGCTCTCACCGGGGAGCTGTTTTTT.

V is TRBV2 and J is TRBJ2-6; the D gene is possibly TRBD1 (5 bases). V was cut by 8 bases and J by 0 bases, with 11 bases left in between. The V gene's germline CDR1 is SNHLY and CDR2 FYNNEI. This CDR3 is built from 15 residues. CDR3 in DNA: TGTGCCAGCGGCCGGACACACTCTGGGGCCAACGTCCTGACTTTC. Translation gives CASGRTHSGANVLTF.

This clonotype was counted between two and nine times. The V call is TRBV20-1, the J call TRBJ1-1, with D hard to call. This CDR3 contains 13 residues. Germline V gene lookup returns CDR1 DFQATT and CDR2 SNEGSKA (reference sequence). V lost 0 bases and J 3 bases, leaving 8 bases between the germline ends. The CDR3 sequence: CSARDPGYTEAFF. The CDR3 DNA is TGCAGTGCTAGAGATCCCGGATACACTGAAGCTTTCTTT.

V usage is TRBV28 and J usage is TRBJ1-4; 8 bases agree with TRBD1. V shed 6 bases and J 5 bases; nucleotides not matched to a gene: 8. Germline values: CDR1 MDHEN, CDR2 SYDVKM. The CDR3 runs to 15 residues. This CDR3 is CASSLRDRTNEKLFF. The CDR3 coding sequence is TGTGCCAGCAGCTTACGGGACAGGACGAATGAAAAACTGTTTTTT. Full variable domain (rest looked up from reference TRBV28 and TRBJ1-4): DVKVTQSSRYLVKRTGEKVFLECVQDMDHENMFWYRQDPGLGLRLIYFSYDVKMKEKGDIPEGYSVSREKKERFSLILESASTNQTSMYLCASSLRDRTNEKLFFGSGTQLSVL.

This sequence joins TRBV29-1 and TRBJ1-5; maybe TRBD1 (5 bases). The length of the CDR3 is 13 residues. Trimming took 7 bases from V and 2 from J, leaving 12 bases between them. In germline, CDR1 is SQVTM, CDR2 ANQGSEA. CDR3 sequence: CSAAAGGNQPQHF. The CDR3 region has the DNA TGCAGCGCCGCAGCGGGGGGCAATCAGCCCCAGCATTTT.

This clonotype was counted a few times. The chain carries TRBV7-6 and TRBJ1-1; no reliable D call. Germline CDR1 is SGHVS and CDR2 is FNYEAQ. The length of the CDR3 is 13 residues. The ends were cut back, 10 bases at V and 0 bases at J, with 12 bases in the middle. The CDR3 sequence: CATLDRLNTEAFF. As DNA, the CDR3 is TGTGCCACCCTAGACCGTCTGAACACTGAAGCTTTCTTT.

J is TRBJ2-5 and V is TRBV2, with TRBD1 matching 8 bases. TRBJ2-1 matches the DNA end more closely, so the J call is doubtful. Germline V gene data show CDR1 as SNHLY and CDR2 as FYNNEI. The length of the CDR3 is 14 residues. This chain's CDR3 is CASRVRGLGNEQFF. The CDR3 DNA follows: TGTGCCAGCAGAGTCAGGGGGCTCGGAAATGAGCAGTTCTTC.

This clonotype was detected a few times. The chain joins TRBV4-1 to TRBJ2-3; D is uncertain. CDR3 length: 17 residues. The V and J ends lost 0 bases and 0 bases respectively, with 13 bases between them. CDR1 is MGHRA, CDR2 YSYEKL, per germline. The CDR3 bases are TGCGCCAGCAGCCAAGACCAGCAGGCCTTTAGCACAGATACGCAGTATTTT. It translates to CASSQDQQAFSTDTQYF.

This clonotype has only a few counts. The rearrangement uses TRBV28 and TRBJ2-5; TRBD1 matches at 8 bases. The J call may be mistaken, given a closer DNA end match to TRBJ2-7. Germline loops: CDR1 MDHEN, CDR2 SYDVKM. This CDR3 spans 13 amino acids. CDR3 region: CASLDRGPYEQYF. As DNA, the CDR3 is TGTGCCAGCCTCGACAGGGGTCCCTACGAGCAGTACTTC.

This clonotype showed up just a few times. This rearrangement joins TRBV6-5 to TRBJ2-5, with 11 positions matching TRBD2. TRBJ2-7 matches the DNA end more closely, so the J call is doubtful. Germline V gene sequence: CDR1 MNHEY, CDR2 SVGAGI. The CDR3 consists of 14 residues. CDR3 region: CASRLAGAGYEQYF. CDR3 DNA: TGTGCCAGCAGACTAGCGGGAGCAGGATACGAGCAGTACTTC.

This clonotype has only a few counts. This rearrangement joins TRBV20-1 to TRBJ2-5; D is possibly TRBD1 or TRBD2 (5 bases each). The J call may be mistaken, given a closer DNA end match to TRBJ2-1. This CDR3 comprises 14 residues. In germline, CDR1 is DFQATT, CDR2 SNEGSKA (reference sequence). The CDR3 coding sequence is TGCAGTGCTAGATTTACAGGTGGGGGTAATGAGCAGTTCTTC. Protein sequence: CSARFTGGGNEQFF.

In this sample, this clonotype turned up a few times. The CDR3 coding sequence is TGTGCCAGCAGCGTAGACGAATACTATGGCTACACCTTC. Translating gives CASSVDEYYGYTF. The rearrangement uses TRBV9 and TRBJ1-2; D gene ambiguous. The V end lost 0 bases, the J end lost 3 bases, and 6 bases lay between the germline ends. Looked up from germline, CDR1 is SGDLS and CDR2 is YYNGEE. The CDR3 has 13 amino acids.

In nucleotides, the CDR3 is TGCAGTGCTAGACCATTTGATAGGGGGGAGTTCGCAGATACGCAGTATTTT. It codes for CSARPFDRGEFADTQYF. J is TRBJ2-3 and V is TRBV20-1; D may correspond to TRBD1 or TRBD2 (6 bases each). The CDR3 is 17 amino acids. Trimming shortened V by 2 bases and J by 4 bases, and 22 bases separated the two germline ends. Germline lookup yields CDR1 DFQATT and CDR2 SNEGSKA (reference sequence).

The gene calls are TRBV3-1 and TRBJ2-7; either TRBD1 or TRBD2 may supply D (6 bases each). Germline assignment: CDR1 LGHDT and CDR2 YNNKEL (reference sequence). V shed 0 bases and J shed 5 bases, with 14 bases lying between them. The CDR3 runs 15 residues. The CDR3 region is CASSQDARGGHEQYF. The CDR3 nucleotides read TGTGCCAGCAGCCAAGATGCCAGGGGAGGCCACGAGCAGTACTTC.

The chain links TRBV12-3 or TRBV12-4 to TRBJ2-7; D may be TRBD2 (5 bases). The V end was cut by 3 bases, the J end by 6 bases, with 9 bases between. The CDR3 loop spans 12 amino acids. The CDR3 DNA is TGTGCCAGCAGTTTTGAGGGTATCGAGCAGTACTTC. Translated, it gives CASSFEGIEQYF.

This clonotype has more than one count but fewer than ten. The chain recombines TRBV10-3 with TRBJ2-7; 7 bases fit TRBD1. Germline trimming cut 6 bases from V and 2 bases from J; bases unmatched to any gene: 13. This CDR3 is 16 amino acids long. The V gene's germline CDR1 is ENHRY and CDR2 SYGVKD. DNA for the CDR3: TGTGCCATCAGAGTGTCAGTACAGGGGTCGGCCTACGAGCAGTACTTC. It codes for CAIRVSVQGSAYEQYF.

The chain links TRBV6-1 to TRBJ1-1, with 9 bases lining up with TRBD1. V trimming: 2 bases; J trimming: 4 bases; junction bases outside the gene matches: 5. Germline V gene sequence: CDR1 MNHNS, CDR2 SASEGT. This CDR3 is built from 15 residues. The CDR3 DNA is TGTGCCAGCAGTGAATGGGGGGGACAGGGCACTGAAGCTTTCTTT. As protein: CASSEWGGQGTEAFF.

Concerning this clonotype itself: Relative to the germline gene, one junction end is altered; a read error may explain this. V and J are TRBV5-1 and TRBJ2-3; D remains ambiguous. There are 14 residues in the CDR3. Germline V CDR1 and CDR2: SGHRS, YFSETQ. The CDR3 DNA follows: TGCGCCAGCGGCTTGGTGTCAAGCACAGATACGCAGTATTTT. It encodes CASGLVSSTDTQYF.

This clonotype has more than one count but fewer than ten. The J gene is TRBJ2-3, the V gene TRBV29-1; 7 nucleotides align to TRBD2. This CDR3 spans 15 amino acids. Unmatched junction bases numbered 5, after V lost 2 bases and J lost 0 bases. The germline V gene has CDR1 SQVTM and CDR2 ANQGSEA. CDR3 sequence reads: CSVEPGTTSTDTQYF. The DNA of the CDR3 is TGCAGCGTTGAACCCGGGACTACCAGCACAGATACGCAGTATTTT.

This clonotype was counted between two and nine times. This rearrangement joins TRBV6-6 to TRBJ2-5, with D perhaps being TRBD1 or TRBD2 (5 bases each). With the DNA end fitting TRBJ2-1 better, the J assignment may be wrong. Germline V lookup: CDR1 MNHNY, CDR2 SVGAGI (reference sequence). The CDR3 is 13 residues long. The CDR3: CASSYLPGREQFF. The CDR3 nucleotides read TGTGCCAGCAGTTACTTGCCGGGACGAGAGCAGTTCTTC.

The rearrangement links TRBV4-2 to TRBJ1-2, with 10 nucleotides matching TRBD1. Germline V gene sequence: CDR1 LGHNA, CDR2 YNFKEQ. Unmatched junction bases numbered 6, after V lost 1 base and J lost 7 bases. This CDR3 contains 15 residues. The CDR3 reads CASSQVGQGIGGYTF. The CDR3 nucleotides are TGTGCCAGCAGCCAAGTGGGACAGGGGATTGGTGGCTACACCTTC.

The rearrangement joins TRBV12-3 or TRBV12-4 to TRBJ2-1; D gene uncertain. The CDR3 is 12 residues long. V was trimmed by 7 bases and J by 5 bases, leaving 9 bases between them. The DNA for the CDR3 is TGTGCCAGCACTCTAAATAACAATGAGCAGTTCTTC. This encodes CASTLNNNEQFF.

This chain joins TRBV20-1 and TRBJ1-1; 9 bases are a match to TRBD1. The CDR3 consists of 13 residues. J gave up 5 bases and V 3 bases, and 4 bases lay outside the gene matches. Germline CDR1 reads DFQATT; CDR2 reads SNEGSKA (reference sequence). CDR3 bases: TGCAGTGCTAGGACAGGGGGTAAGACTGAAGCTTTCTTT. This sequence encodes CSARTGGKTEAFF.

This CDR3 reads CASNMGGGNEQFF. In DNA, the CDR3 is TGTGCCAGCAATATGGGGGGAGGTAATGAGCAGTTCTTC. The gene calls are TRBV12-3 or TRBV12-4 and TRBJ2-5, with D maybe TRBD2 (6 bases). The J call is doubtful: the DNA matches TRBJ2-1 better. CDR3 size: 13 residues.

This clonotype was seen only a few times. The chain couples TRBV7-2 to TRBJ2-7, with unresolved D. This CDR3 contains 14 residues. Trimming stripped 1 base from V and 5 bases from J, with 12 bases between. Germline CDR1 and CDR2: SGHTA and FQGNSA. The CDR3 nucleotides are TGTGCCAGCAGCTTAGGAGGCCTAGGGAACGAGCAGTACTTC. It encodes CASSLGGLGNEQYF. Full variable domain (remainder filled in from reference TRBV7-2 and TRBJ2-7): GAGVSQSPSNKVTEKGKDVELRCDPISGHTALYWYRQSLGQGLEFLIYFQGNSAPDKSGLPSDRFSAERTGGSVSTLTIQRTQQEDSAVYLCASSLGGLGNEQYFGPGTRLTVT.

CDR3 protein: CASSLGTVVLDTIYF. The CDR3 DNA is TGTGCCAGCAGTTTAGGGACAGTGGTTTTAGACACCATATATTTT. This chain connects TRBV12-3 or TRBV12-4 to TRBJ1-3; possibly TRBD1 for D (6 bases). V was clipped by 1 base and J by 8 bases, with 15 bases between them. CDR3 size: 15 residues.

The table lists this clonotype with a few counts. The chain employs TRBV3-1 and TRBJ1-1; TRBD1 is a possible D gene (6 bases). From germline, CDR1 is LGHDT and CDR2 YNNKEL (reference sequence). CDR3 length: 15 amino acids. V lost 2 bases, J lost 2 bases, and 12 bases lay in between. CDR3: CASSQSGGPNTEAFF. The CDR3 DNA reads TGTGCCAGCAGCCAATCTGGGGGCCCCAACACTGAAGCTTTCTTT.

There are a few counts of this clonotype. The CDR3 sequence: CASSLIDSPLHF. CDR3 nucleotides: TGTGCCAGCAGCTTAATCGATTCACCCCTCCACTTT. The chain joins TRBV7-9 to TRBJ1-6, with D uncertain. Germline CDR1 is SEHNR and CDR2 is FQNEAQ (reference sequence). V lost 2 bases and J lost 8, with 4 bases in between. CDR3 length equals 12 residues.

The chain carries TRBV28 and TRBJ2-5; D might be TRBD2 (6 bases). Trimming took 7 bases from V and 4 from J, leaving 16 bases between them. Germline V gives CDR1 MDHEN, CDR2 SYDVKM. The CDR3 is 14 amino acids. The CDR3 nucleotides read TGTGCCAGCACCACCCGCGGGGAGATAGAGACCCAGTACTTC. Translated: CASTTRGEIETQYF.